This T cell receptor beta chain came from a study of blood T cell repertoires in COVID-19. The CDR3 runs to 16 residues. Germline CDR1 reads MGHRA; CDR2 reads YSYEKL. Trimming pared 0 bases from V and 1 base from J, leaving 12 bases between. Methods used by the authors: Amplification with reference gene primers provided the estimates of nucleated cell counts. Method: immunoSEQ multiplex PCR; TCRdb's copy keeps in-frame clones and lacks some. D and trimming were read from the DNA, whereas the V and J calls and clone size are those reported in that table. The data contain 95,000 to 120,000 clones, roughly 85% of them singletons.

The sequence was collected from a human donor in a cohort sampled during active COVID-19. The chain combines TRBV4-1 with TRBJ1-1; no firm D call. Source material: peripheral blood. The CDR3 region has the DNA TGCGCCAGCAGCCAAGAGAGTGGGCAGGCGAACACTGAAGCTTTCTTT. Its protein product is CASSQESGQANTEAFF.